This T cell receptor beta chain came from a study of blood T cell repertoires in COVID-19. The ends were cut back, 6 bases at V and 0 bases at J, with 13 bases in the middle. The CDR3 loop spans 15 amino acids. Germline CDR1 reads MNHEY; CDR2 reads SVGAGI. The table lists this clone with a count of one. Sequencing used immunoSEQ multiplex PCR; TCRdb keeps in-frame clones, though not all of them. The table lists 80,000 to 100,000 clones, about 80% of them singletons. Specimen: peripheral blood. The chain uses TRBV6-5 and TRBJ2-3; D uncertain. The sequence was obtained from an older woman with acute or convalescent COVID-19. CDR3 in amino acids: CASRPRFSSTDTQYF. CDR3 nucleotide sequence: TGTGCCAGCAGGCCCCGGTTCTCTAGCACAGATACGCAGTATTTT.